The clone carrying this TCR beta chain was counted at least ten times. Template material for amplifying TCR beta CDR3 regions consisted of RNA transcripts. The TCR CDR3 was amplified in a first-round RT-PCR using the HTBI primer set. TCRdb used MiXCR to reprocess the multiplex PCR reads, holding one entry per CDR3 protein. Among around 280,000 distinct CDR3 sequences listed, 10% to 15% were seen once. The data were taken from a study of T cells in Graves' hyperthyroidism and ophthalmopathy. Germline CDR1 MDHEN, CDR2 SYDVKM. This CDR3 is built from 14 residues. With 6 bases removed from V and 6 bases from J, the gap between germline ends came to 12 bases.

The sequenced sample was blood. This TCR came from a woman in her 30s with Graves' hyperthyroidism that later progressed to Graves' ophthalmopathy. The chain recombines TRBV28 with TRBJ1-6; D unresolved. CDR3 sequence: CASRLGLGNSPLHF. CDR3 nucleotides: TGTGCCAGCAGACTAGGGCTGGGTAATTCACCCCTCCACTTT.